The clone carrying this T cell receptor beta chain has only a few counts. Its antigen is currently unknown. The data stem from a study of early T cells in non-severe SARS-CoV-2 infection. Study in general: Sequenced material consisted of bulk RNA (from unsorted whole blood), and chains were unpaired.

Germline values: CDR1 WNHNN, CDR2 SYGVQD (reference sequence). Trimming cost V 3 bases and J 6 bases, with 15 bases left between them. This CDR3 has 15 residues. The TCR library protocol was used to attach unique molecular identifiers. These identifiers were attached to individual cDNA molecules. TCRdb recomputed calls from the 5' RACE reads with MiXCR, one row per CDR3 protein. Of 68,000 or so distinct CDR3 sequences listed, approximately 11% are singletons. Regarding the study as a whole: Anti-spike CD8 responses were favored by VDJdb matching, which missed private and CD4 specificities.

The chain employs TRBV10-1 and TRBJ2-1; D possibly corresponds to TRBD1 (5 bases). The receptor was derived from an adult who was a healthcare worker with PCR-confirmed SARS-CoV-2 infection or an uninfected control (not recorded which). The sample comprised whole blood. CDR3 DNA sequence: TGCGCCAGCAGTGAAAGGCCGGACATCCGCAATGAGCAGTTCTTC. Translation gives CASSERPDIRNEQFF.